A selection of T cell receptor beta chains follows, all from one sample in a study of early stage breast cancer tumors. TCRdb's copy holds only in-frame clones and misses some; the assay was immunoSEQ multiplex PCR. The repertoire holds tens of thousands of clones, with around nine tenths as singletons. The sequencing sample was made of blood. Source of these receptors: a person aged 70 to 85 with breast cancer. CDR3s include the opening cysteine and the closing phenylalanine or tryptophan. The D gene is left open where the match is weak. The size of a clone is reported for some rows only, either as once, few or many, or as a class for expanded clones.

CDR3 DNA: TGTGCCAGCATGAAGCGGGTGAGGGATGGGACCCAGTACTTC; CDR3 protein: CASMKRVRDGTQYF; V gene: TRBV21-1; clone size: -; D gene: -; J gene: TRBJ2-5
CDR3 DNA: TGCAGCGCCAACGGGGGGCGCGGTGAAGCTTTCTTT; CDR3 protein: CSANGGRGEAFF; V gene: TRBV29-1; clone size: -; D gene: -; J gene: TRBJ1-1
CDR3 DNA: TGTGCCAGCAGTGAAGTCGACAGGCCGGCAGAGCAGTTCTTC; CDR3 protein: CASSEVDRPAEQFF; V gene: TRBV2; clone size: -; D gene: -; J gene: TRBJ2-1
CDR3 DNA: TGCGCCAGCAGTTCCCGGGACAGGGAAGCTTTCTTT; CDR3 protein: CASSSRDREAFF; V gene: TRBV10-2; clone size: -; D gene: TRBD1; J gene: TRBJ1-1
CDR3 DNA: TGTGCCAGCAGTGAAGTACTAACAGGGGCTGGAAACACCATATATTTT; CDR3 protein: CASSEVLTGAGNTIYF; V gene: TRBV6-1; clone size: once; D gene: TRBD1; J gene: TRBJ1-3
CDR3 DNA: TGTGCCATCAGCAACACAGGGGATGCAAACTATGGCTACACCTTC; CDR3 protein: CAISNTGDANYGYTF; V gene: TRBV10-3; clone size: -; D gene: TRBD1; J gene: TRBJ1-2
CDR3 DNA: TGTGCCACCAGCACAGGGGGCGCGGACACCATATATTTT; CDR3 protein: CATSTGGADTIYF; V gene: TRBV15; clone size: -; D gene: TRBD1; J gene: TRBJ1-3
CDR3 DNA: TGCGCCAGCAGCTGGCGGGACAGTCGCCCTGCAGCCGGCTCCTACGAGCAGTACTTC; CDR3 protein: CASSWRDSRPAAGSYEQYF; V gene: TRBV5-1; clone size: -; D gene: -; J gene: TRBJ2-7
CDR3 DNA: TGTGCCAGCGGGGACAGGAGCTACGAGCAGTACTTC; CDR3 protein: CASGDRSYEQYF; V gene: TRBV19; clone size: -; D gene: TRBD1; J gene: TRBJ2-7
CDR3 DNA: TGTGCCAGCAGACGACTGGCTAGCACAGATACGCAGTATTTT; CDR3 protein: CASRRLASTDTQYF; V gene: TRBV7-6; clone size: -; D gene: -; J gene: TRBJ2-3
CDR3 DNA: TGTGCCTGGAGCTTAACTGATGTCAATCAGCCCCAGCATTTT; CDR3 protein: CAWSLTDVNQPQHF; V gene: TRBV30; clone size: -; D gene: -; J gene: TRBJ1-5
CDR3 DNA: TGCGCCAGCCCATGCCTGGACAGGGCGGGGGGCTACACCTTC; CDR3 protein: CASPCLDRAGGYTF; V gene: TRBV10-1; clone size: -; D gene: TRBD1; J gene: TRBJ1-2
CDR3 DNA: TGTGCCAGCAGGGGGCTAGCGGGGGTTAACACCGGGGAGCTGTTTTTT; CDR3 protein: CASRGLAGVNTGELFF; V gene: TRBV11-2; clone size: -; D gene: TRBD2; J gene: TRBJ2-2
CDR3 DNA: TGCAGCGTTGAGCACAGGGGGCGCATGAATGAGCAGTTCTTC; CDR3 protein: CSVEHRGRMNEQFF; V gene: TRBV29-1; clone size: once; D gene: TRBD1; J gene: TRBJ2-1
CDR3 DNA: TGCGCCAGCAGCTTGAACCCCCCCGGGATGGATAGCAATCAGCCCCAGCATTTT; CDR3 protein: CASSLNPPGMDSNQPQHF; V gene: TRBV5-1; clone size: -; D gene: -; J gene: TRBJ1-5
CDR3 DNA: TGTGCCAGCAGCTTTCGCGGGGGAATCTCTGGAAACACCATATATTTT; CDR3 protein: CASSFRGGISGNTIYF; V gene: TRBV11-2; clone size: -; D gene: -; J gene: TRBJ1-3
CDR3 DNA: TGCGCCAGCAGCTTGAACAGGGAGGGCTACGAGCAGTACTTC; CDR3 protein: CASSLNREGYEQYF; V gene: TRBV5-1; clone size: -; D gene: -; J gene: TRBJ2-7
CDR3 DNA: TGTGCCAGCAGGTACACAGGGACAGGGGGAGAGACCCAGTACTTC; CDR3 protein: CASRYTGTGGETQYF; V gene: TRBV6-6; clone size: -; D gene: TRBD1; J gene: TRBJ2-5
CDR3 DNA: TGCGCCAGCAGCTTGGCGGGTAATGAGGATCTCGAGCAGTACTTC; CDR3 protein: CASSLAGNEDLEQYF; V gene: TRBV5-1; clone size: -; D gene: -; J gene: TRBJ2-7
CDR3 DNA: TGCAGCGTTGAAGGACTAGCGGACAATGAGCAGTTCTTC; CDR3 protein: CSVEGLADNEQFF; V gene: TRBV29-1; clone size: -; D gene: TRBD2; J gene: TRBJ2-1
CDR3 DNA: TGTGCCAGCAGTACGGGGGTGGGCGGGCCGGTCAACGAGCAGTACTTC; CDR3 protein: CASSTGVGGPVNEQYF; V gene: TRBV5-4; clone size: -; D gene: -; J gene: TRBJ2-7
CDR3 DNA: TGCGCCAGCAGCTTGGCCTCTAGCGTCATAGGCTACGAGCAGTACTTC; CDR3 protein: CASSLASSVIGYEQYF; V gene: TRBV5-1; clone size: once; D gene: -; J gene: TRBJ2-7
CDR3 DNA: TGCGCCAGCAGCTCGACACTGACAGGAGTCAATGAAAAACTGTTTTTT; CDR3 protein: CASSSTLTGVNEKLFF; V gene: TRBV5-1; clone size: -; D gene: -; J gene: TRBJ1-4
CDR3 DNA: TGTGCCAGCAGCCCTCAGGGTCTTTCCTCTGGAAACACCATATATTTT; CDR3 protein: CASSPQGLSSGNTIYF; V gene: TRBV7-6; clone size: -; D gene: -; J gene: TRBJ1-3
CDR3 DNA: TGTGCCAGCAGGCCGACAGGGAGATCTGGCTACACCTTC; CDR3 protein: CASRPTGRSGYTF; V gene: TRBV28; clone size: -; D gene: TRBD1; J gene: TRBJ1-2
CDR3 DNA: TGTGCCAGCATCTTTAGCGGGGGGGGGCAAGAGACCCAGTACTTC; CDR3 protein: CASIFSGGGQETQYF; V gene: TRBV6-6; clone size: -; D gene: TRBD2; J gene: TRBJ2-5
CDR3 DNA: TGCAGCGGAGGGACAGGGTACAATGAGCAGTTCTTC; CDR3 protein: CSGGTGYNEQFF; V gene: TRBV29-1; clone size: -; D gene: TRBD1; J gene: TRBJ2-1
CDR3 DNA: TGTGCCAGCAGTGAAGGACAGCTTGGCGTTTCTGGAAACACCATATATTTT; CDR3 protein: CASSEGQLGVSGNTIYF; V gene: TRBV6-1; clone size: -; D gene: -; J gene: TRBJ1-3
CDR3 DNA: TGCGCCAGCAGCGGACAGGTTAATTCACCCCTCCACTTT; CDR3 protein: CASSGQVNSPLHF; V gene: TRBV4-3; clone size: -; D gene: TRBD1; J gene: TRBJ1-6
CDR3 DNA: TGTGCCAGCAGCATAACTAGCGGGAGGGCCGTAAGCTCCTACGAGCAGTACTTC; CDR3 protein: CASSITSGRAVSSYEQYF; V gene: TRBV11-2; clone size: -; D gene: TRBD2; J gene: TRBJ2-7
CDR3 DNA: TGTGCCAGTAGTATAGACGGTTTCTGGGCCTATGGCTACACCTTC; CDR3 protein: CASSIDGFWAYGYTF; V gene: TRBV19; clone size: -; D gene: -; J gene: TRBJ1-2
CDR3 DNA: TGTGCCAGCAGACGAACTAGCAGCGCGAACACCGGGGAGCTGTTTTTT; CDR3 protein: CASRRTSSANTGELFF; V gene: TRBV7-2; clone size: -; D gene: -; J gene: TRBJ2-2
CDR3 DNA: TGCGCCAGCAGCCAAGAGTTGAGGATATCGAGGACTGAAGCTTTCTTT; CDR3 protein: CASSQELRISRTEAFF; V gene: TRBV4-3; clone size: -; D gene: -; J gene: TRBJ1-1
CDR3 DNA: TGTGCCTGGGTCAGGGACAGACAAGTTACAGGGCAGTACTTC; CDR3 protein: CAWVRDRQVTGQYF; V gene: TRBV30; clone size: -; D gene: TRBD1; J gene: TRBJ2-7
CDR3 DNA: TGTGCCAGCAGCTTGAACAGGGGGAGTTCATATGAAAAACTGTTTTTT; CDR3 protein: CASSLNRGSSYEKLFF; V gene: TRBV5-8; clone size: -; D gene: TRBD1; J gene: TRBJ1-4
CDR3 DNA: TGTGCTAGTGGTTTGGGAGACAATGAGCAGTTCTTC; CDR3 protein: CASGLGDNEQFF; V gene: TRBV12-5; clone size: few; D gene: -; J gene: TRBJ2-1
CDR3 DNA: TGTGCCAGCAGATCCCAGGGGAAAAACATTCAGTACTTC; CDR3 protein: CASRSQGKNIQYF; V gene: TRBV6-1; clone size: few; D gene: -; J gene: TRBJ2-4
CDR3 DNA: TGTGCCAGCAGCTTAGAACCGCGGCATGGCTACACCTTC; CDR3 protein: CASSLEPRHGYTF; V gene: TRBV7-2; clone size: -; D gene: -; J gene: TRBJ1-2
CDR3 DNA: TGTGCCAGCTCACCCGACAGGGCGAACTCTGGAAACACCATATATTTT; CDR3 protein: CASSPDRANSGNTIYF; V gene: TRBV18; clone size: -; D gene: TRBD1; J gene: TRBJ1-3
CDR3 DNA: TGTGCCAGCAACGTCTCCCCCGGACTCAACATTCAGTACTTC; CDR3 protein: CASNVSPGLNIQYF; V gene: TRBV2; clone size: -; D gene: -; J gene: TRBJ2-4
CDR3 DNA: TGTGCCTTCCCGGTTCCCCCCCGGGACAGGGGCACCGGGGAGCTGTTTTTT; CDR3 protein: CAFPVPPRDRGTGELFF; V gene: TRBV19; clone size: -; D gene: TRBD1; J gene: TRBJ2-2
CDR3 DNA: TGTGCCAGCAGTGAACTCTACGAGCAGTACTTC; CDR3 protein: CASSELYEQYF; V gene: TRBV6-1; clone size: -; D gene: -; J gene: TRBJ2-7
CDR3 DNA: TGTGCCAGCAGTGGGCCGGGGCGAAGTGGCGGGAGCTACGAGCAGTACTTC; CDR3 protein: CASSGPGRSGGSYEQYF; V gene: TRBV5-6; clone size: -; D gene: TRBD2; J gene: TRBJ2-7
CDR3 DNA: TGTGCCACCAGCAGGGAGACTAGCGGGGGACCGGGTGAGCAGTTCTTC; CDR3 protein: CATSRETSGGPGEQFF; V gene: TRBV15; clone size: -; D gene: TRBD2; J gene: TRBJ2-1
CDR3 DNA: TGCGCCAGCAGCTTGGATTTCGGTACAGCCGAGCAGTACTTC; CDR3 protein: CASSLDFGTAEQYF; V gene: TRBV5-1; clone size: -; D gene: -; J gene: TRBJ2-7
CDR3 DNA: TGTGCCAGCAGCCCACAGGGAAATCAGCCCCAGCATTTT; CDR3 protein: CASSPQGNQPQHF; V gene: TRBV6-5; clone size: -; D gene: -; J gene: TRBJ1-5
CDR3 DNA: TGCACCAGCACTAACAGGGGTTCCTTTGATACGCAGTATTTT; CDR3 protein: CTSTNRGSFDTQYF; V gene: TRBV1; clone size: -; D gene: -; J gene: TRBJ2-3
CDR3 DNA: TGTGCCAGCAGCATACCATTTGACCTTGGGCCACGCACAGATACGCAGTATTTT; CDR3 protein: CASSIPFDLGPRTDTQYF; V gene: TRBV27; clone size: -; D gene: -; J gene: TRBJ2-3
CDR3 DNA: TGCAGCGCAAATATCCCGGGACATGGAGCTTTCTTT; CDR3 protein: CSANIPGHGAFF; V gene: TRBV29-1; clone size: -; D gene: -; J gene: TRBJ1-1